A single sample is the source of the 13 T cell receptor beta chains below, sequenced in a study of blood T cells in healthy people across ages. Then a second PCR, running about 7 to 11 cycles, was carried out with a sample-barcoded 5' primer and a J-beta primer mix. Each CDR3 protein is one row after TCRdb ran MiXCR on the 5' RACE reads. In the table there are around 800,000 distinct CDR3 sequences, around a quarter of which are singletons. These data are also associated with another study on T cells of mothers and their children.

Sequenced: blood. Receptors originate from a boy younger than 18 in good health.

J is TRBJ2-5 and V is TRBV5-1, with 11 bases fitting TRBD1. The CDR3 length is 16 residues. V shed 1 base and J 5 bases; nucleotides not matched to a gene: 7. Germline V CDR1 and CDR2: SGHRS, YFSETQ. The chain's CDR3 is CASSLFGGQGDETQYF. CDR3 sequence (DNA): TGCGCCAGCAGCTTGTTCGGGGGACAGGGGGACGAGACCCAGTACTTC.

V gene TRBV4-1 combines with J gene TRBJ2-5; maybe TRBD1 (5 bases). Germline CDR1 is MGHRA and CDR2 is YSYEKL. Trimming cost V 2 bases and J 2 bases, with 9 bases left between them. The CDR3 is 14 amino acids. In nucleotides, the CDR3 is TGCGCCAGCAGCCAACTTCAGGGTCAAGAGACCCAGTACTTC. Translation gives CASSQLQGQETQYF.

The rearrangement uses TRBV7-2 and TRBJ2-3, with 8 bases that match TRBD2. Trimming took 1 base from V and 2 from J; bases not matched to a gene: 11. This CDR3 is built from 18 residues. Looked up from germline, CDR1 is SGHTA and CDR2 is FQGNSA. CDR3 sequence (DNA): TGTGCCAGCAGCTTAGTATTTCGGGCGGGGGGACTCACAGATACGCAGTATTTT. Translated, it gives CASSLVFRAGGLTDTQYF.

The chain combines TRBV6-2 or TRBV6-3 with TRBJ2-5, with TRBD2 matching 10 bases. In germline, CDR1 is MNHEY, CDR2 SVGEGT. J was trimmed by 6 bases and V by 6 bases; bases with no gene match: 10. This CDR3 has 15 residues. The CDR3 loop reads CASRSGGGPPKTQYF. CDR3 in DNA: TGTGCCAGCAGAAGCGGGGGGGGCCCCCCCAAGACCCAGTACTTC.

The chain couples TRBV25-1 to TRBJ1-1, with D tentatively TRBD1 (6 bases). The V end was cut by 4 bases, the J end by 5 bases, with 14 bases between. The CDR3 consists of 14 residues. Germline V gene data show CDR1 as MGHDK and CDR2 as SYGVNS. The CDR3 nucleotides read TGTGCCAGCAGTGGCCTCAGGGGATGGACTGAAGCTTTCTTT. As protein: CASSGLRGWTEAFF.

This chain uses TRBV29-1 with TRBJ2-1; possible D gene TRBD2, 7 bases. This CDR3 has 12 amino acids. The germline gives CDR1 SQVTM, CDR2 ANQGSEA. The CDR3 reads CRTGGGMDEQFF. For the CDR3, the DNA is TGCAGGACCGGCGGGGGCATGGATGAGCAGTTCTTC.

This clonotype showed up just a few times. The chain has TRBV20-1 and TRBJ2-1; 14 bases agree with TRBD2. This CDR3 is 19 amino acids long. Looked up from germline, CDR1 is DFQATT and CDR2 is SNEGSKA (reference sequence). The junction had 15 bases not matched to a gene; V was cut back by 8 bases and J by 0 bases. The CDR3 DNA sequence: TGCAGTACCTACCTGGGGACTAGCGGGGGCTTTAGCTCCTACAATGAGCAGTTCTTC. Translating it yields CSTYLGTSGGFSSYNEQFF.

The rearrangement uses TRBV7-9 and TRBJ2-2; no definite D call. Per the germline V gene, CDR1 is SEHNR and CDR2 is FQNEAQ (reference sequence). The CDR3 extends over 12 amino acids. Trimming took off 9 bases at V and 6 bases at J, with 11 bases between the two ends. The CDR3 sequence is CASRLSSGELFF. In DNA form, the CDR3 reads TGTGCCAGTAGGCTTTCTTCCGGGGAGCTGTTTTTT.

The V gene is TRBV12-3 or TRBV12-4, the J gene TRBJ2-7; D not certain. The CDR3 spans 14 residues. V lost 2 bases to trimming and J lost 0 bases, with 8 bases between them. In DNA, the CDR3 is TGTGCCAGCAGTTTATGGGGAATCTCCTACGAGCAGTACTTC. It translates to CASSLWGISYEQYF.

The V gene is TRBV29-1, the J gene TRBJ2-1, with unresolved D. V was pared by 3 bases and J by 1 base, with 7 bases between. Per germline, CDR1 SQVTM and CDR2 ANQGSEA. This CDR3 has 13 residues. In nucleotides, the CDR3 is TGCAGCGTTGAGACCCTATCCTACAATGAGCAGTTCTTC. Its translation: CSVETLSYNEQFF.

A few counts support this clonotype. V is TRBV29-1 and J is TRBJ2-5; D call uncertain. Germline V gene data show CDR1 as SQVTM and CDR2 as ANQGSEA. Trimming removed 7 bases at V and 5 bases at J, with 11 bases between. The CDR3 sequence is 11 residues long. The CDR3 bases are TGCAGCGGAGCGCCCTTGGAGACCCAGTACTTC. Protein: CSGAPLETQYF.

This clonotype was seen a handful of times. V is TRBV6-5 and J is TRBJ1-1, with D possibly matching TRBD1 (6 bases). This CDR3 spans 15 amino acids. Deletions cut 2 bases from V and 1 base from J, with 11 bases between. The germline CDR1 and CDR2 sequences are MNHEY and SVGAGI. CDR3 region: CASSYLPTGNTEAFF. The CDR3 nucleotides are TGTGCCAGCAGTTACCTACCGACAGGGAACACTGAAGCTTTCTTT.

This chain joins TRBV27 and TRBJ2-3, with 9 bases lining up with TRBD2. The CDR3 totals 16 residues. Germline V gene lookup returns CDR1 MNHEY and CDR2 SMNVEV (reference sequence). V trimming: 5 bases; J trimming: 2 bases; junction bases outside the gene matches: 8. CDR3 in amino acids: CASSLVAGDYTDTQYF. The CDR3, as DNA: TGTGCCAGCAGTCTGGTAGCGGGGGACTACACAGATACGCAGTATTTT.